Sequencing of this TCR beta chain was carried out in a study of blood T cells in healthy people across ages. Germline V gives CDR1 SQVTM, CDR2 ANQGSEA. The CDR3 consists of 14 residues. PCR was performed a second time for about 7 to 11 cycles using a sample-barcoded 5' primer and a J-beta primer mix. TCRdb reanalysed the 5' RACE reads using MiXCR and keeps one entry per CDR3 protein. Seen here are approximately 800,000 distinct CDR3 sequences, 53% observed once, and the top ten hold 41%. The V gene is TRBV29-1, the J gene TRBJ2-7, with D possibly matching TRBD2 (5 bases). The J call may be incorrect, as the DNA end agrees better with TRBJ2-4. The source is an elderly man in good health. The source material was blood. The CDR3 bases are TGCAGCGTTGGGTCCGGGGAGTACAAAAACATTCAGTACTTC. Encoded protein: CSVGSGEYKNIQYF.